This TCR beta chain originates from a study of T-cell memory formation after mild COVID-19. General observations from the study: Day 15 to 85 contracting clones showed balanced CD4/CD8; later expanders leaned CD4+.

Trimming took 6 bases from V and 2 from J; bases not matched to a gene: 9. Germline-derived CDR1 and CDR2 are SQVTM and ANQGSEA. This CDR3 is built from 14 residues. Points on this clonotype: Antigen specificity is unknown.

TCRdb ran MiXCR on the 5' RACE reads and lists one entry per CDR3 protein. The sample lists around 310,000 distinct CDR3 sequences; about 20% were seen once. The sample consisted of PBMCs or a T cell subset sorted from them (not recorded which). This sequence originates from a man aged 18 to 35 who had mild COVID-19 (a few samples of this study predate the infection). Cell type and time point are not known. J is TRBJ2-5 and V is TRBV29-1, with 7 bases identical to TRBD1. The CDR3 region has the DNA TGCAGCGTAGCACGGACAGGCGGGCAAGAGACCCAGTACTTC. It encodes CSVARTGGQETQYF. The whole variable domain, remainder taken from reference TRBV29-1 and TRBJ2-5, is SAVISQKPSRDICQRGTSLTIQCQVDSQVTMMFWYRQQPGQSLTLIATANQGSEATYESGFVIDKFPISRPNLTFSTLTVSNMSPEDSSIYLCSVARTGGQETQYFGPGTRLLVL.